This T cell receptor (beta chain) emerged from a study of blood T cell repertoires in COVID-19. Looking at the study overall: Samples representing acute and convalescent COVID-19 were sourced from the United States, Italy and Spain.

The CDR3 has 17 residues. The trim removed 3 bases at V and 3 bases at J, leaving 10 bases unmatched. Per the germline V gene, CDR1 is LNHNV and CDR2 is YYDKDF (reference sequence). Authors' processing steps: Amplification from reference gene primers served as the basis for estimated nucleated cell counts. Here immunoSEQ multiplex PCR was the method, and the copy in TCRdb shows in-frame clones only, minus some. V, J and clone size are taken as reported in that table, and D and trimming were inferred from the DNA itself. The table shows over 150,000 clones, with 75% to 90% occurring only once. Input material: PBMCs or T cells enriched from blood (not recorded which). V and J are TRBV15 and TRBJ1-2, with 10 bases identical to TRBD1. This clonotype originated in a man in his forties who had recovered from COVID-19. The CDR3 is CATSRFDRGHEYYGYTF. DNA for the CDR3: TGTGCCACCAGCAGGTTCGACAGGGGGCACGAATACTATGGCTACACCTTC.